One T cell receptor (beta chain) is described in this entry. Its antigen is not known. This sample stems from a study of T cells in localized non-small cell lung cancer. Some clones are missing from TCRdb's copy, which holds only in-frame ones; the method was immunoSEQ multiplex PCR. Of 60,000 to 65,000 clones listed, roughly 90% are singletons. Study-level results: Adjacent lung tissue had a median about 52 of the top 100 clones found in the tumor. Adjacent uninvolved lung had the highest clonality, suggesting focused antigen responses. Sequencing, confined to only one tumor region, leaves heterogeneity possible.

CDR3 length: 15 amino acids. Germline-derived CDR1 and CDR2 are LNHDA and SQIVND (reference sequence). Trimming cost V 5 bases and J 0 bases; bases outside gene matches: 3. The material was peripheral blood, obtained before any cancer treatment. This chain connects TRBV19 to TRBJ1-3; 8 bases fit TRBD1. The source is a woman aged 40 to 75 with stage I lung adenocarcinoma. CDR3 nucleotide sequence: TGTGCCAGTAGTCCCCAGGGGGCCTCTGGAAACACCATATATTTT. It is translated as CASSPQGASGNTIYF.